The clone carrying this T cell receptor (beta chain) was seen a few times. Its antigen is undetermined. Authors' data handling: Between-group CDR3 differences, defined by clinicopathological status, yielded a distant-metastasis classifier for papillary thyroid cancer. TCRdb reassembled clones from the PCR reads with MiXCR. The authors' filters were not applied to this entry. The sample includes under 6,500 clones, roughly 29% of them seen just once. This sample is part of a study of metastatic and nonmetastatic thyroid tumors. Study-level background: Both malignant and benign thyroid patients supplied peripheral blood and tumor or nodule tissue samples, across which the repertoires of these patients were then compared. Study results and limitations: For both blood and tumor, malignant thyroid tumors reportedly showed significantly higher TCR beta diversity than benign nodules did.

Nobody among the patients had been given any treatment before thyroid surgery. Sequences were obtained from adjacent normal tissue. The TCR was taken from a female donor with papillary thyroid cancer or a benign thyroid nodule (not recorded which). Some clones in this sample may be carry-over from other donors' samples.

Here the CDR3 reads CASSWTGTYGYTF. CDR3 nucleotide sequence: TGTGCCAGCAGTTGGACAGGGACCTATGGCTACACCTTC. The chain carries TRBV12-3 or TRBV12-4 and TRBJ1-2, with 8 nucleotides matching TRBD1. The CDR3 is made up of 13 amino acids. V trimming: 4 bases; J trimming: 4 bases; junction bases outside the gene matches: 2.